This record looks at one T cell receptor beta chain sequence and its context. Its antigen is still unknown. The library was made from cDNA and included unique molecular identifiers. TCRdb ran MiXCR on the PCR reads and lists one entry per CDR3 protein. The sample holds hundreds of thousands of distinct CDR3 sequences, approximately 59% seen once. These data belong to a study of post-analysis software for immune sequencing data. Findings of the study overall: A handful of TRBV segments were significantly more frequent in patients than in controls. TRBV5-6, TRBV5-1 and TRBV20-1 were among these segments.

Trimming took 8 bases from V and 5 from J, leaving 7 bases between them. Germline V gene data show CDR1 as ENHRY and CDR2 as SYGVKD. This CDR3 is built from 11 residues. The sequence was collected from a girl aged 2-10 years with multiple sclerosis. The sequenced material came from blood. The chain couples TRBV10-3 to TRBJ2-4; possibly TRBD2 for D (6 bases). The CDR3 DNA follows: TGTGCCATCGGGACTCAAAACATTCAGTACTTC. As protein: CAIGTQNIQYF.